This T cell receptor beta chain appears in the sequencing data of a study of blood T cell repertoires in COVID-19. This CDR3 region has 11 residues. The V and J ends lost 8 bases and 6 bases, in that order; junction bases with no gene match: 3. Germline V gene lookup returns CDR1 SQVTM and CDR2 ANQGSEA. Produced via immunoSEQ multiplex PCR; TCRdb's table is partial and in-frame only. Found here are around 110,000 clones, around 80% of them singletons; the top ten hold less than 9%. J is TRBJ1-2 and V is TRBV29-1; 10 bases match TRBD1. The sequenced sample was peripheral blood. The TCR originated in a man in his 70s with active or convalescent COVID-19. CDR3 sequence reads: CSPGQGDGYTF. As DNA, the CDR3 is TGCAGCCCTGGACAGGGGGATGGCTACACCTTC.